The 29 T cell receptor beta chains in this list originate from one sample, sequenced in a study of cytomegalovirus exposure and HLA in healthy donors. The PCR contained 60 Vbeta and 13 Jbeta primers. Clones were sequenced by immunoSEQ multiplex PCR, and TCRdb holds only the in-frame ones, with some missing. The sample lists over 100,000 clones, roughly 68% seen once, with 2.2% in the top ten. Sequencing input: PBMCs. These receptors were taken from a woman aged 30 to 39 in good health and CMV-seronegative.

The CDR3 loop reads CASSLPGLGGELFF. The CDR3 DNA follows: TGTGCCAGCAGTTTACCGGGATTAGGCGGGGAGCTGTTTTTT. The chain couples TRBV28 to TRBJ2-2; a possible D gene is TRBD2 (5 bases). Germline loops: CDR1 MDHEN, CDR2 SYDVKM. V was pared by 2 bases and J by 7 bases, with 11 bases between. The CDR3 sequence is 14 residues long.

J is TRBJ2-7 and V is TRBV27; 9 bases align to TRBD1. Germline V gene data show CDR1 as MNHEY and CDR2 as SMNVEV (reference sequence). This CDR3 is built from 13 residues. The trim removed 4 bases at V and 6 bases at J, leaving 4 bases unmatched. For the CDR3, the DNA is TGTGCCAGCAGTTCGCGGACAGGGGCCGAGCAGTACTTC. Encoded protein: CASSSRTGAEQYF.

The rearrangement joins TRBV11-2 to TRBJ1-1; D is undetermined. The length of the CDR3 is 12 residues. Germline assignment: CDR1 SGHAT and CDR2 FQNNGV. The V gene lost 5 bases and the J gene lost 4 bases, with 8 bases spanning the gap. The DNA of the CDR3 is TGTGCCAGCAGCCGCGTCGGCACTGAAGCTTTCTTT. Translating gives CASSRVGTEAFF.

This chain connects TRBV30 to TRBJ2-7; tentatively, D is TRBD2 (6 bases). CDR1 is GTSNPN, CDR2 SVGIG, per germline (reference sequence). Between the trimmed V and J ends, which lost 1 base and 6 bases, there was a span of 16 bases. This CDR3 region has 14 residues. The DNA for the CDR3 is TGTGCCTGGAGTGGTAACGGGAGATCCGGCGAGCAGTACTTC. Its translation is CAWSGNGRSGEQYF.

The sample holds a few counts of this clone. The genes are TRBV5-5 and TRBJ1-2; D is ambiguous. The CDR3 consists of 11 residues. Germline V gene lookup returns CDR1 SGHKS and CDR2 YYEKEE (reference sequence). V shed 4 bases and J shed 7 bases, with 8 bases lying between them. Written as DNA, the CDR3 is TGTGCCAGCAGCCTGACGGGTGGCTACACCTTC. Translating it yields CASSLTGGYTF.

J is TRBJ2-7 and V is TRBV6-1; TRBD2 matches at 12 bases. Germline assignment: CDR1 MNHNS and CDR2 SASEGT. J was trimmed by 2 bases and V by 3 bases; bases with no gene match: 17. The CDR3 has 20 residues. CDR3 residues: CASSDRGLAGGPGLTYEQYF. The CDR3 DNA reads TGTGCCAGCAGTGATCGGGGGCTAGCGGGAGGGCCGGGGCTAACCTACGAGCAGTACTTC.

J is TRBJ1-2 and V is TRBV5-1, with 10 bases aligning to TRBD1. V trimming: 4 bases; J trimming: 5 bases; junction bases outside the gene matches: 8. This CDR3 has 15 residues. From germline, CDR1 is SGHRS and CDR2 YFSETQ. The CDR3: CASSQTTGGAYGYTF. The DNA of the CDR3 is TGCGCCAGCAGCCAAACGACAGGGGGCGCGTATGGCTACACCTTC.

V gene TRBV10-1 combines with J gene TRBJ2-2, with TRBD2 matching over 7 bases. The trim removed 0 bases at V and 6 bases at J, leaving 10 bases unmatched. Germline V gene lookup returns CDR1 WNHNN and CDR2 SYGVQD (reference sequence). There are 17 residues in the CDR3. CDR3 bases: TGCGCCAGCAGTGAGTCGCTCGCGGGAGTAGGGTCCGGGGAGCTGTTTTTT. Encoded protein: CASSESLAGVGSGELFF.

The rearrangement links TRBV2 to TRBJ1-2; D unresolved. The V end was cut by 7 bases, the J end by 7 bases, with 10 bases between. This CDR3 contains 11 residues. From germline, CDR1 is SNHLY and CDR2 FYNNEI. CDR3 sequence: CASKQSFGYTF. The CDR3 nucleotides read TGTGCCAGCAAACAGAGCTTTGGCTACACCTTC. The variable domain in full, completed from reference TRBV2 and TRBJ1-2, reads EPEVTQTPSHQVTQMGQEVILRCVPISNHLYFYWYRQILGQKVEFLVSFYNNEISEKSEIFDDQFSVERPDGSNFTLKIRSTKLEDSAMYFCASKQSFGYTFGSGTRLTVV.

The chain couples TRBV7-6 to TRBJ1-5; tentative D call: TRBD1 (5 bases). This CDR3 has 13 amino acids. Germline loops: CDR1 SGHVS, CDR2 FNYEAQ. Trimming removed 5 bases from V and 4 bases from J, with 9 bases in between. The CDR3 sequence is CASSPGGNQPQHF. CDR3 coding DNA: TGTGCCAGCAGCCCTGGGGGGAATCAGCCCCAGCATTTT.

The chain has TRBV30 and TRBJ2-2, with D possibly matching TRBD1 (6 bases). The CDR3 runs to 15 residues. Germline loops: CDR1 GTSNPN, CDR2 SVGIG (reference sequence). Trimming stripped 3 bases from V and 5 bases from J, with 16 bases between. The CDR3 region is CAWRGALQGTGELFF. CDR3 sequence (DNA): TGTGCCTGGAGGGGGGCCCTGCAGGGGACCGGGGAGCTGTTTTTT.

This sequence joins TRBV27 and TRBJ2-1; D gene unclear. Trimming pared 2 bases from V and 2 bases from J, leaving 10 bases between. Germline V lookup: CDR1 MNHEY, CDR2 SMNVEV (reference sequence). The CDR3 runs 15 residues. CDR3 sequence (DNA): TGTGCCAGCAGTTTAAATGTAGCAGCCTACAATGAGCAGTTCTTC. Translating it yields CASSLNVAAYNEQFF.

J is TRBJ1-2 and V is TRBV10-2, with D perhaps TRBD1 (5 bases). V lost 7 bases, J lost 4 bases, and 13 bases lay in between. The CDR3 runs 13 residues. Germline values: CDR1 WSHSY, CDR2 SAAADI. The CDR3 DNA sequence: TGCGCCAGCACCACTCAGGGAGGCTATGGCTACACCTTC. Translation gives CASTTQGGYGYTF.

The rearrangement links TRBV6-5 to TRBJ1-4, with D tentatively TRBD1 (5 bases). The germline V gene has CDR1 MNHEY and CDR2 SVGAGI. The CDR3 is 14 amino acids. V was trimmed by 5 bases and J by 1 base, leaving 8 bases between them. The CDR3 loop reads CASSARGTNEKLFF. The CDR3 DNA follows: TGTGCCAGCAGTGCAAGGGGAACTAATGAAAAACTGTTTTTT.

Turning to this clone: The germline gene is not matched at one end of the junction; a read error may be the cause. This chain links TRBV7-7 with TRBJ2-7; tentatively, D is TRBD2 (6 bases). The CDR3 sequence is 14 residues long. Per germline, CDR1 SSHAT and CDR2 FNYEAQ (reference sequence). For the CDR3, the DNA is TGTGCTAGCAGCTGCAGCGGACTACACTACGAGCAGTACTTC. It translates to CASSCSGLHYEQYF.

J is TRBJ1-1 and V is TRBV15; 12 bases map to TRBD1. The CDR3 loop spans 17 amino acids. V trimming: 1 base; J trimming: 4 bases; junction bases outside the gene matches: 7. Germline-derived CDR1 and CDR2 are LNHNV and YYDKDF (reference sequence). CDR3 DNA: TGTGCCACCAGCAGAGGGAGGGACAGGGGGCCGGGCACTGAAGCTTTCTTT. It codes for CATSRGRDRGPGTEAFF.

The chain links TRBV19 to TRBJ2-5, with 7 bases lining up with TRBD2. This CDR3 has 13 amino acids. The V and J ends lost 5 bases and 5 bases, in that order; junction bases with no gene match: 5. Per the germline V gene, CDR1 is LNHDA and CDR2 is SQIVND (reference sequence). CDR3 region: CASSEDGGETQYF. The CDR3 DNA reads as TGTGCCAGTAGTGAGGACGGGGGGGAGACCCAGTACTTC.

This clone has a handful of counts. The chain uses TRBV28 and TRBJ1-2, with unresolved D. The CDR3 runs to 14 residues. The germline gives CDR1 MDHEN, CDR2 SYDVKM. V lost 6 bases and J lost 6, with 17 bases in between. The CDR3 bases are TGTGCCAGCAGCCTAGGTGATAGGCCTGATGGCTACACCTTC. Amino acids: CASSLGDRPDGYTF.

This sequence joins TRBV6-1 and TRBJ2-2, with 7 bases lining up with TRBD1. Looked up from germline, CDR1 is MNHNS and CDR2 is SASEGT. The V gene end was trimmed by 3 bases and the J gene end by 7 bases; junction bases not matched to a gene: 2. The CDR3 sequence is 13 residues long. The CDR3 nucleotides read TGTGCCAGCAGTGAGACAGGGATCGGGGAGCTGTTTTTT. This translates into CASSETGIGELFF.

This chain connects TRBV28 to TRBJ2-1, with TRBD2 matching over 8 bases. Germline trimming cut 3 bases from V and 6 bases from J; bases unmatched to any gene: 4. From germline, CDR1 is MDHEN and CDR2 SYDVKM. The CDR3 has 14 amino acids. CDR3: CASSLPAGVNEQFF. The CDR3 DNA sequence: TGTGCCAGCAGTTTGCCAGCGGGAGTCAATGAGCAGTTCTTC.

The J gene is TRBJ2-1, the V gene TRBV5-4, with 11 bases matching TRBD2. The germline CDR1 and CDR2 sequences are SGHNT and YYREEE (reference sequence). Trimming took 0 bases from V and 7 from J; bases not matched to a gene: 12. This CDR3 has 18 amino acids. The CDR3 loop is CASSLGGLAGGPGNEQFF. CDR3 in DNA: TGTGCCAGCAGCTTGGGTGGGCTAGCGGGAGGCCCGGGGAATGAGCAGTTCTTC.

This clone was counted only a few times. J is TRBJ2-5 and V is TRBV28; D may be TRBD2 (6 bases). The length of the CDR3 is 13 residues. The V gene lost 1 base and the J gene lost 5 bases, with 8 bases spanning the gap. Germline V CDR1 and CDR2: MDHEN, SYDVKM. For the CDR3, the DNA is TGTGCCAGCAGTTTATACCGGGGGGAGACCCAGTACTTC. This codes for CASSLYRGETQYF.

The chain uses TRBV27 and TRBJ2-7; D call uncertain. The CDR3 covers 14 residues. V was cut by 6 bases and J by 3 bases, with 15 bases left in between. Looked up from germline, CDR1 is MNHEY and CDR2 is SMNVEV (reference sequence). CDR3 sequence (DNA): TGTGCCAGCAGCATACGAGGTTCGGTCTACGAGCAGTACTTC. As protein: CASSIRGSVYEQYF.

V is TRBV7-8 and J is TRBJ1-1, with 7 bases aligning to TRBD1. V was clipped by 3 bases and J by 2 bases; unmatched bases: 3. Germline CDR1 is SGHVS and CDR2 is FQNEAQ. The CDR3 consists of 14 residues. The CDR3 loop reads CASSLQGGNTEAFF. The CDR3 DNA sequence: TGTGCCAGCAGCTTGCAAGGGGGCAACACTGAAGCTTTCTTT.

The rearrangement links TRBV28 to TRBJ2-1, with a possible D match to TRBD2 (6 bases). Deletions cut 2 bases from V and 7 bases from J, with 6 bases between. This CDR3 has 12 residues. Germline loops: CDR1 MDHEN, CDR2 SYDVKM. CDR3 coding DNA: TGTGCCAGCAGTTTAGGGAGGAATGAGCAGTTCTTC. It encodes CASSLGRNEQFF.

This clone showed up just a few times. This rearrangement joins TRBV2 to TRBJ1-2; the match to TRBD1 covers 7 bases. Germline V gene data show CDR1 as SNHLY and CDR2 as FYNNEI. The CDR3 sequence is 13 residues long. J gave up 4 bases and V 4 bases, and 3 bases lay outside the gene matches. DNA of the CDR3: TGTGCCAGCAGTGGACAGGGACTCTATGGCTACACCTTC. It yields the protein CASSGQGLYGYTF.

The gene calls are TRBV19 and TRBJ2-3; 16 bases match TRBD2. Germline V lookup: CDR1 LNHDA, CDR2 SQIVND (reference sequence). The CDR3 length is 20 residues. Losses at the gene ends were 7 bases for V and 4 bases for J; bases not matched to a gene: 17. The CDR3 nucleotides are TGTGCCAGTACCAGGGACGGACCCGGGACTAGCGGGAGGGCCTCAGATACGCAGTATTTT. Amino acids: CASTRDGPGTSGRASDTQYF. The variable domain in full, completed from reference TRBV19 and TRBJ2-3, reads DGGITQSPKYLFRKEGQNVTLSCEQNLNHDAMYWYRQDPGQGLRLIYYSQIVNDFQKGDIAEGYSVSREKKESFPLTVTSAQKNPTAFYLCASTRDGPGTSGRASDTQYFGPGTRLTVL.

The J gene is TRBJ2-3, the V gene TRBV19; 7 nucleotides match TRBD1. The CDR3 contains 14 residues. Trimming took 3 bases from V and 7 from J; bases not matched to a gene: 7. From germline, CDR1 is LNHDA and CDR2 SQIVND (reference sequence). CDR3 DNA sequence: TGTGCCAGTAGTATGAGAATAGGGGGCAATACGCAGTATTTT. Amino acids: CASSMRIGGNTQYF.

This sequence joins TRBV10-2 and TRBJ2-6; D call uncertain. V lost 3 bases and J 0 bases, leaving 6 bases between the germline ends. Germline CDR1 WSHSY, CDR2 SAAADI. This CDR3 is 15 amino acids long. The CDR3 loop is CASSDPGSGANVLTF. DNA for the CDR3: TGCGCCAGCAGTGATCCGGGCTCTGGGGCCAACGTCCTGACTTTC.